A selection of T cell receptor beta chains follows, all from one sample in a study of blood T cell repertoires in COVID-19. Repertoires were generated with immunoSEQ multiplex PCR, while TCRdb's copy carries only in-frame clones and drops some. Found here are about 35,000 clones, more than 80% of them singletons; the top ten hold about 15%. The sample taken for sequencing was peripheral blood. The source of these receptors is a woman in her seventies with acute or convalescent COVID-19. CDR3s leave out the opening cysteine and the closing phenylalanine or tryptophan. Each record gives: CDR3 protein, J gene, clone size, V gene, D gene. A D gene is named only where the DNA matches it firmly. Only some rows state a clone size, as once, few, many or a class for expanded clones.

CDR3: ASSVFTGGHEQY; J: TRBJ2-7; size: .; V: TRBV25-1; D: TRBD1
CDR3: ATAPLADRTDTQY; J: TRBJ2-3; size: .; V: TRBV10-3; D: TRBD2
CDR3: ASSLSRDRALPGELF; J: TRBJ2-2; size: .; V: TRBV27; D: TRBD1
CDR3: ASSDGFNYGYT; J: TRBJ1-2; size: .; V: TRBV6-1; D: .
CDR3: SVEDPRLARETQY; J: TRBJ2-5; size: .; V: TRBV29-1; D: TRBD2
CDR3: ASSQSAATGLGSRAGELF; J: TRBJ2-2; size: .; V: TRBV4-1; D: .
CDR3: ASPDRGTGRETQY; J: TRBJ2-5; size: .; V: TRBV2; D: TRBD1
CDR3: ASSDFRGPGNTIY; J: TRBJ1-3; size: .; V: TRBV6-1; D: TRBD1
CDR3: ASSQDWGLTDTQY; J: TRBJ2-3; size: .; V: TRBV4-2; D: .
CDR3: ASRRQGGNTGELF; J: TRBJ2-2; size: .; V: TRBV2; D: .
CDR3: ASSYLNQVGETQY; J: TRBJ2-5; size: .; V: TRBV6-6; D: .
CDR3: ASSYVGARGGYT; J: TRBJ1-2; size: .; V: TRBV6-5; D: .
CDR3: ASSILSYEQY; J: TRBJ2-7; size: .; V: TRBV6-6; D: .
CDR3: ASSPVLSTSGRRYEQY; J: TRBJ2-7; size: once; V: TRBV6-2/TRBV6-3; D: TRBD2
CDR3: ASNPLGTGPLDGELF; J: TRBJ2-2; size: .; V: TRBV27; D: TRBD1
CDR3: ASSQGQTSEIYNEQF; J: TRBJ2-1; size: .; V: TRBV4-2; D: TRBD2
CDR3: ASSLTGTGTGYT; J: TRBJ1-2; size: .; V: TRBV27; D: TRBD1
CDR3: ASSTSVAGADTQY; J: TRBJ2-3; size: .; V: TRBV19; D: .
CDR3: ASSPGTGEGDT; J: TRBJ1-2; size: few; V: TRBV4-1; D: TRBD1
CDR3: ASSFGFGAGDYNEQF; J: TRBJ2-1; size: .; V: TRBV5-1; D: .
CDR3: ASRVRRGSTDTQY; J: TRBJ2-3; size: once; V: TRBV2; D: .
CDR3: ATSRDLVSYEQY; J: TRBJ2-7; size: once; V: TRBV15; D: .
CDR3: ASSGQDNEKLF; J: TRBJ1-4; size: .; V: TRBV12-3/TRBV12-4; D: TRBD1
CDR3: ASSTRTGRGNYGYT; J: TRBJ1-2; size: .; V: TRBV27; D: TRBD1
CDR3: ASSLGDRNTEAF; J: TRBJ1-1; size: .; V: TRBV5-1; D: .
CDR3: ASSQSGYEQY; J: TRBJ2-7; size: .; V: TRBV14; D: .
CDR3: ASSVDRANEKLF; J: TRBJ1-4; size: .; V: TRBV9; D: .
CDR3: ASSQGGLSTDTQY; J: TRBJ2-3; size: once; V: TRBV3-1/TRBV3-2; D: .
CDR3: ASSRKGGGATGELF; J: TRBJ2-2; size: .; V: TRBV5-1; D: .
CDR3: ASSQVGWRTGELF; J: TRBJ2-2; size: .; V: TRBV14; D: .
CDR3: ASSQGQGGDYGYT; J: TRBJ1-2; size: .; V: TRBV28; D: TRBD1
CDR3: ASSVSGGAGREQF; J: TRBJ2-1; size: .; V: TRBV7-2; D: TRBD2
CDR3: ASRQDYSRYEQY; J: TRBJ2-7; size: once; V: TRBV6-5; D: .
CDR3: ASSDRGLNTEAF; J: TRBJ1-1; size: .; V: TRBV2; D: .
CDR3: ASSLDSQGRVLVT; J: TRBJ1-2; size: .; V: TRBV7-6; D: .
CDR3: ASSLGLAGGSRETQY; J: TRBJ2-5; size: once; V: TRBV5-1; D: TRBD2
CDR3: ASSGRSYGYT; J: TRBJ1-2; size: .; V: TRBV2; D: .
CDR3: ASNGQGQGYT; J: TRBJ1-2; size: .; V: TRBV5-6; D: TRBD1
CDR3: AITRGLKDTQY; J: TRBJ2-3; size: .; V: TRBV10-3; D: .
CDR3: ASSQEGSGGSTEGTYEQY; J: TRBJ2-7; size: .; V: TRBV3-1/TRBV3-2; D: TRBD2